This T cell receptor (beta chain) was obtained from a study of OX40 agonist ivuxolimab in advanced cancers. Sequencing was performed with immunoSEQ multiplex PCR; in TCRdb, only in-frame clones are kept and a portion is missing. The data hold roughly 70,000 clones, with 89% observed a single time. The count of this clone is one. The antigen remains undetermined. A history of autoimmune disease or systemic immunosuppression excluded patients. The CDR3 contains 16 residues. V lost 4 bases to trimming and J lost 1 base; unmatched junction nucleotides: 10. Germline V lookup: CDR1 LGHNA, CDR2 YSLEER. Points from the study as a whole: Expanded clones belonging to CD8+ T cells outnumbered, on average, those of CD4+. Nonresponders included some who also had low normalized T-cell clonal expansion.

This material consisted of CD4+ or CD8+ T cells sorted from blood, taken in a trial of the OX40 agonist ivuxolimab. The sequence derives from an adult with an advanced solid tumor such as melanoma, head and neck, liver or kidney cancer. This chain connects TRBV4-3 to TRBJ2-7; 7 nucleotides line up with TRBD1. This chain's CDR3 is CASSPTTGSGSYEQYF. CDR3 nucleotides: TGCGCCAGCAGCCCAACGACAGGGAGCGGTTCCTACGAGCAGTACTTC.